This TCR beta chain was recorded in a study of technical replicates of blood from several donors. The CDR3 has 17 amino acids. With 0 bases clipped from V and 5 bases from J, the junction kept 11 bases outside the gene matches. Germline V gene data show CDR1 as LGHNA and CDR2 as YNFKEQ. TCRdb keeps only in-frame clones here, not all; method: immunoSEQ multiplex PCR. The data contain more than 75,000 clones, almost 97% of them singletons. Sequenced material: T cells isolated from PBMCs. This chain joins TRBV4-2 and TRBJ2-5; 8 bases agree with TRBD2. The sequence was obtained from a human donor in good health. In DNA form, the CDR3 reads TGTGCCAGCAGCCAAGATCTGAGCGGGAGTATTAGGGAGACCCAGTACTTC. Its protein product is CASSQDLSGSIRETQYF.